The 26 T cell receptor beta chains reported below all come from one sample, sequenced in a study of early T cells in non-severe SARS-CoV-2 infection. Via MiXCR, TCRdb re-called the 5' RACE reads, giving one row per CDR3 protein. Here the sample spans 55,000 to 65,000 distinct CDR3 sequences, about 10% being singletons. The material sequenced was whole blood. The receptors stem from an adult who was a healthcare worker with PCR-confirmed SARS-CoV-2 infection or an uninfected control (not recorded which).

This clonotype was counted a few times. V usage is TRBV7-3 and J usage is TRBJ2-2, with unresolved D. CDR3 size: 13 residues. V was shortened by 5 bases and J by 5 bases, with 9 bases between the two germline ends. The germline gives CDR1 SGHTA, CDR2 FQGTGA. The CDR3 loop reads CASSATRTGELFF. The CDR3 bases are TGTGCCAGCAGCGCTACAAGGACCGGGGAGCTGTTTTTT.

As DNA, the CDR3 is TGTGCCAGCAGTTACTCGAGCGTCGCCCTGCAGTACTTC. Translated: CASSYSSVALQYF. V is TRBV6-2 or TRBV6-3 and J is TRBJ2-7; D unresolved. Trimming removed 0 bases at V and 9 bases at J, with 12 bases between. Germline lookup yields CDR1 MNHEY and CDR2 SVGEGT. This CDR3 comprises 13 residues.

This clonotype was seen many times. V gene TRBV23-1 combines with J gene TRBJ2-1, with D maybe TRBD2 (6 bases). TRBV23-1 is given ORF status, its function remaining uncertain. Trimming left V 2 bases short and J 0 bases short, with 11 bases between. CDR3 size: 16 residues. The CDR3 DNA follows: TGCGCCAGCAGTCAACCGGACGGGAGCTCCTACAATGAGCAGTTCTTC. This translates into CASSQPDGSSYNEQFF.

This clonotype was seen ten or more times. The V call is TRBV7-9, the J call TRBJ1-4; D gene uncertain. With 4 bases removed from V and 11 bases from J, the gap between germline ends came to 11 bases. The CDR3 is 12 amino acids. CDR1 and CDR2 from the germline V gene are SEHNR and FQNEAQ (reference sequence). Here the CDR3 reads CASSYSDGKLFF. The DNA for the CDR3 is TGTGCCAGCAGCTACTCCGACGGGAAACTGTTTTTT.

This clonotype was seen at least ten times. V is TRBV7-9 and J is TRBJ1-3; TRBD1 is a possible D gene (5 bases). The germline CDR1 and CDR2 sequences are SEHNR and FQNEAQ (reference sequence). V lost 8 bases, J lost 4 bases, and 18 bases lay in between. The CDR3 runs to 15 residues. The CDR3 DNA sequence: TGTGCCAGCGATAAGGGACGGCAGGTCGGAAACACCATATATTTT. Translation: CASDKGRQVGNTIYF.

There are many counts of this clonotype. The chain links TRBV6-5 to TRBJ2-1; D is possibly TRBD1 or TRBD2 (5 bases each). Trimming shortened V by 6 bases and J by 0 bases, and 21 bases separated the two germline ends. Germline V gives CDR1 MNHEY, CDR2 SVGAGI. The CDR3 is made up of 18 amino acids. The CDR3 sequence is CASSPRAQWGSSYNEQFF. The CDR3, as DNA: TGTGCCAGCAGCCCCAGGGCTCAATGGGGGAGCTCCTACAATGAGCAGTTCTTC.

This chain links TRBV11-2 with TRBJ2-1; weak D call: TRBD2 (6 bases). The CDR3 loop spans 18 amino acids. Trimming stripped 5 bases from V and 6 bases from J, with 26 bases between. Germline V lookup: CDR1 SGHAT, CDR2 FQNNGV. CDR3 region: CASSLRHGTSLLGNEQFF. CDR3 coding DNA: TGTGCCAGCAGCCTCCGTCACGGGACTTCCCTTCTAGGCAATGAGCAGTTCTTC. The whole variable domain, remainder taken from reference TRBV11-2 and TRBJ2-1, is EAGVAQSPRYKIIEKRQSVAFWCNPISGHATLYWYQQILGQGPKLLIQFQNNGVVDDSQLPKDRFSAERLKGVDSTLKIQPAKLEDSAVYLCASSLRHGTSLLGNEQFFGPGTRLTVL.

This clonotype has at least ten counts. V gene TRBV5-1 combines with J gene TRBJ2-2; tentative D call: TRBD2 (5 bases). CDR3 length: 16 amino acids. Germline CDR1 is SGHRS and CDR2 is YFSETQ. The V end lost 4 bases, the J end lost 7 bases, and 20 bases lay between the germline ends. The CDR3 region is CASSQRSGDRSGELFF. CDR3 in DNA: TGCGCCAGCAGCCAGCGGAGTGGGGATAGGAGCGGGGAGCTGTTTTTT.

V gene TRBV5-1 combines with J gene TRBJ2-3; D call uncertain. Germline lookup yields CDR1 SGHRS and CDR2 YFSETQ. V gave up 0 bases and J gave up 3 bases, with 8 bases separating them. This CDR3 contains 14 residues. CDR3 protein: CASSLGLITDTQYF. The CDR3 coding sequence is TGCGCCAGCAGCTTGGGACTTATTACAGATACGCAGTATTTT.

The chain recombines TRBV3-1 with TRBJ2-3; D not resolved. V was cut by 5 bases and J by 3 bases, with 15 bases left in between. CDR3 length: 15 residues. In germline, CDR1 is LGHDT, CDR2 YNNKEL (reference sequence). This CDR3 is CASSFRTPGTDTQYF. DNA of the CDR3: TGTGCCAGCAGCTTCCGGACCCCCGGTACAGATACGCAGTATTTT.

This clonotype has just a few counts. The rearrangement uses TRBV12-3 or TRBV12-4 and TRBJ1-2; D remains ambiguous. Trimming took off 3 bases at V and 3 bases at J, with 23 bases between the two ends. CDR3 length: 18 residues. The CDR3 reads CASSFEMGSPGRHYGYTF. In DNA form, the CDR3 reads TGTGCCAGCAGTTTTGAGATGGGGTCGCCGGGTAGACACTATGGCTACACCTTC.

About this clonotype: This may be a read error: a much more frequent sequence differs by one nucleotide. The J gene is TRBJ2-6, the V gene TRBV5-6; weak D call: TRBD1 (5 bases). Per germline, CDR1 SGHDT and CDR2 YYEEEE. This CDR3 spans 14 amino acids. CDR3 DNA sequence: TGTGTCAGCAGCTTGAGCTCTGGGGCCAACGTCCTGATTTTC. It yields the protein CVSSLSSGANVLIF.

The V call is TRBV28, the J call TRBJ2-7; tentatively, D is TRBD1 (6 bases). The CDR3 is 15 amino acids. Trimming took 8 bases from V and 2 from J, leaving 19 bases between them. Germline values: CDR1 MDHEN, CDR2 SYDVKM. CDR3 sequence reads: CASGDGTIGAYEQYF. CDR3 DNA sequence: TGTGCCAGCGGGGACGGGACAATTGGGGCCTACGAGCAGTACTTC.

This clonotype has ten or more counts. The rearrangement joins TRBV2 to TRBJ2-2, with 9 bases fitting TRBD1. The junction had 2 bases not matched to a gene; V was cut back by 6 bases and J by 6 bases. Germline CDR1 and CDR2: SNHLY and FYNNEI. This CDR3 region has 13 residues. DNA of the CDR3: TGTGCCAGCAGCTGGGACAGGGCCGGGGAGCTGTTTTTT. Protein product: CASSWDRAGELFF.

In its sample, this clonotype was seen many times. The CDR3 sequence is CASSSTSGEETQYF. The CDR3 region has the DNA TGTGCCAGCAGTTCGACTAGCGGGGAGGAGACCCAGTACTTC. This chain uses TRBV7-9 with TRBJ2-5, with 11 bases identical to TRBD2. This CDR3 is built from 14 residues. V was pared by 6 bases and J by 5 bases, with 5 bases of the junction left unmatched. Looked up from germline, CDR1 is SEHNR and CDR2 is FQNEAQ (reference sequence).

This clonotype showed up just a few times. The V call is TRBV20-1, the J call TRBJ1-1, with D maybe TRBD1 (5 bases). The length of the CDR3 is 18 residues. V was clipped by 3 bases and J by 4 bases, with 27 bases between them. Germline CDR1 reads DFQATT; CDR2 reads SNEGSKA (reference sequence). CDR3 residues: CSASDSGPHRLRGTEAFF. The CDR3 DNA is TGCAGTGCTAGCGACTCCGGGCCCCATCGATTAAGGGGCACTGAAGCTTTCTTT.

This clonotype was detected only a few times. The chain carries TRBV12-3 or TRBV12-4 and TRBJ2-1, with 10 positions matching TRBD1. This CDR3 has 14 residues. V was pared by 7 bases and J by 9 bases, with 9 bases of the junction left unmatched. CDR3 in amino acids: CASTMGQGFGEQFF. The CDR3 bases are TGTGCCAGCACCATGGGACAGGGGTTCGGTGAGCAGTTCTTC.

This clonotype showed up many times. The gene calls are TRBV14 and TRBJ1-2; possibly TRBD1 for D (5 bases). Germline lookup yields CDR1 SGHDN and CDR2 FVKESK. The CDR3 totals 14 residues. V dropped 8 bases and J dropped 8 bases, with 21 bases sitting between them. CDR3 sequence (DNA): TGTGCCAGCTCTGTGGAGGCGACAGTAGGAGGCTACACCTTC. This sequence encodes CASSVEATVGGYTF.

This clonotype has ten or more counts. V gene TRBV28 combines with J gene TRBJ1-4; D ambiguous. The V gene's germline CDR1 is MDHEN and CDR2 SYDVKM. The CDR3 totals 12 residues. The ends were cut back, 0 bases at V and 7 bases at J, with 3 bases in the middle. The CDR3 coding sequence is TGTGCCAGCAGTTTATGGAGTGAAAAACTGTTTTTT. Translated, it gives CASSLWSEKLFF.

This clonotype occurred many times. The chain employs TRBV10-3 and TRBJ2-5; 14 bases map to TRBD2. The CDR3 extends over 16 amino acids. Losses at the gene ends were 3 bases for V and 4 bases for J; bases not matched to a gene: 4. CDR1 is ENHRY and CDR2 is SYGVKD in the germline V gene. CDR3 in amino acids: CAISDPTSGGGETQYF. As DNA, the CDR3 is TGTGCCATCAGTGACCCGACTAGCGGGGGGGGAGAGACCCAGTACTTC.

This clonotype came up a few times. This rearrangement joins TRBV7-9 to TRBJ2-5; D possibly corresponds to TRBD2 (5 bases). V was shortened by 1 base and J by 2 bases, with 14 bases between the two germline ends. Germline V gives CDR1 SEHNR, CDR2 FQNEAQ (reference sequence). The CDR3 contains 16 residues. CDR3 nucleotide sequence: TGTGCCAGCAGCTTAGGAGGGCCACCGGTTCAAGAGACCCAGTACTTC. Protein: CASSLGGPPVQETQYF.

This rearrangement joins TRBV19 to TRBJ2-1; no definite D call. The CDR3 has 14 residues. The germline gives CDR1 LNHDA, CDR2 SQIVND (reference sequence). Trimming took off 7 bases at V and 4 bases at J, with 14 bases between the two ends. CDR3 sequence reads: CASMVALGYNEQFF. The CDR3 bases are TGTGCCAGTATGGTGGCATTAGGATACAATGAGCAGTTCTTC.

CDR3 in amino acids: CASSPRDLQETQYF. CDR3 sequence (DNA): TGTGCCAGCTCACCCCGGGACTTACAAGAGACCCAGTACTTC. V is TRBV18 and J is TRBJ2-5; a possible D gene is TRBD2 (6 bases). V gave up 3 bases and J gave up 2 bases, with 10 bases separating them. Germline V lookup: CDR1 KGHSH, CDR2 LQKENI. This CDR3 comprises 14 residues.

The chain is built from TRBV29-1 and TRBJ2-7, with unresolved D. Germline assignment: CDR1 SQVTM and CDR2 ANQGSEA. The CDR3 covers 11 residues. Trimming took 2 bases from V and 4 from J, leaving 6 bases between them. The CDR3 reads CSVEHAYEQYF. The DNA of the CDR3 is TGCAGCGTTGAACACGCGTACGAGCAGTACTTC.

This clonotype was counted between two and nine times. This sequence joins TRBV20-1 and TRBJ1-1; D perhaps matches TRBD1 (5 bases). V lost 1 base to trimming and J lost 1 base, with 13 bases between them. CDR3 size: 15 residues. Per the germline V gene, CDR1 is DFQATT and CDR2 is SNEGSKA (reference sequence). The CDR3 loop reads CSARVGGKTNTEAFF. The DNA of the CDR3 is TGCAGTGCTAGAGTGGGGGGAAAAACGAACACTGAAGCTTTCTTT.

The chain combines TRBV6-1 with TRBJ2-1; weak D call: TRBD2 (5 bases). Germline V lookup: CDR1 MNHNS, CDR2 SASEGT. CDR3 length equals 19 residues. Trimming took 1 base from V and 0 from J, leaving 19 bases between them. The CDR3: CASSEEVFSIGSSYNEQFF. CDR3 DNA: TGTGCCAGCAGTGAAGAGGTCTTCTCCATAGGGAGCTCCTACAATGAGCAGTTCTTC.